These T cell receptor beta chains were read from a single sample in a study of control samples from healthy donors and cancer patients. TCRdb's copy holds only in-frame clones and misses some; the assay was immunoSEQ multiplex PCR. The repertoire holds 150,000 to 200,000 clones, with approximately 94% as singletons. What was sequenced was blood. All receptors derive from a woman under 30 in good health. CDR3s include the opening cysteine and the closing phenylalanine or tryptophan. The order of the fields is V gene, J gene, D gene, CDR3 protein. The D gene is left open where the match is weak.

>TRBV28|TRBJ1-4|-
CASSFPGEKLFF
>TRBV7-3|TRBJ2-2|TRBD1
CASSLTGVTNTGELFF
>TRBV5-6|TRBJ1-2|-
CASRWTGEAYGYTF
>TRBV3-1/TRBV3-2|TRBJ1-1|-
CASSQDMRMVRTEAFF
>TRBV7-8|TRBJ1-1|-
CASSLGVTEAFF
>TRBV5-1|TRBJ2-3|TRBD1
CASSSTRDRGFTDTQYF
>TRBV2|TRBJ1-1|TRBD1
CASSAYRGHTEAFF
>TRBV5-4|TRBJ2-3|TRBD2
CASSSSLLGGEGDTQYF
>TRBV28|TRBJ1-5|-
CASSPFGVRGQPQHF
>TRBV7-2|TRBJ1-2|-
CASVHTAGGSGYTF
>TRBV7-9|TRBJ2-7|TRBD2
CASSLRLAGTLYEQYF
>TRBV7-3|TRBJ2-3|TRBD2
CASSLVASGGLTDTQYF
>TRBV28|TRBJ1-1|TRBD1
CASSLSGRQGRMNTEAFF
>TRBV19|TRBJ1-5|-
CASSPRDGLANQPQHF
>TRBV6-2/TRBV6-3|TRBJ2-2|-
CASSYGTTGPGELFF
>TRBV7-2|TRBJ1-4|-
CASSLADRGNLFF
>TRBV6-2/TRBV6-3|TRBJ2-7|-
CASSYSGFPSAHEQYF
>TRBV4-2|TRBJ2-3|-
CASSQSGGLGARRTDTQYF
>TRBV2|TRBJ1-1|-
CATLPADTEAFF
>TRBV7-8|TRBJ1-4|-
CASSLVLNEKLFF
>TRBV9|TRBJ2-3|-
CASSHPGITYSTDTQYF
>TRBV5-1|TRBJ1-1|-
CASRIGTVSQENTEAFF
>TRBV19|TRBJ2-4|TRBD1
CASSLSRDSLGAKNIQYF
>TRBV7-9|TRBJ2-4|-
CASSLGNRWGPGKNIQYF
>TRBV3-1/TRBV3-2|TRBJ2-7|-
CASSQGRTGLAYEQYF
>TRBV5-1|TRBJ1-1|-
CASSLSARDEAFF
>TRBV15|TRBJ2-3|TRBD1
CATSRGTGSLPTDTQYF
>TRBV19|TRBJ1-5|-
CASSIRGSGNQPQHF
>TRBV2|TRBJ1-5|-
CASSEDQSLRPQHF
>TRBV6-1|TRBJ2-3|-
CASSEAQAAIGNTQYF
>TRBV7-2|TRBJ1-2|-
CASSSGGGRPAYGYTF
>TRBV18|TRBJ1-1|TRBD1
CASYNRDRPTEAFF
>TRBV2|TRBJ2-5|TRBD2
CASSFSGTPKETQYF
>TRBV28|TRBJ1-4|-
CASSSRLTNQREKLFF
>TRBV4-3|TRBJ1-2|-
CASSQEQTTPRRYTF
>TRBV2|TRBJ2-7|-
CASSGSGHGEQYF
>TRBV24-1|TRBJ2-1|-
CATSDFASSYNEQFF
>TRBV24-1|TRBJ2-1|-
CATSLGYNEQFF
>TRBV6-5|TRBJ1-2|-
CASRNQGARRDGYTF
>TRBV28|TRBJ2-1|TRBD1
CASSLIGGTGASEQFF
>TRBV20-1|TRBJ2-3|-
CSASIDTQYF
>TRBV15|TRBJ1-1|-
CATSRGGAMNTEAFF
>TRBV3-1/TRBV3-2|TRBJ2-1|TRBD2
CASSQGHGRDNEQFF
>TRBV5-8|TRBJ2-7|TRBD2
CASSTSGGIYEQYF
>TRBV6-5|TRBJ1-5|-
CASSYSPDQPQHF
>TRBV6-5|TRBJ2-1|-
CASSYSGARATEFF
>TRBV21-1|TRBJ2-2|-
CASSKLKGNIAGELFF
>TRBV4-2|TRBJ2-6|-
CASSHSNAGANVLTF
>TRBV6-5|TRBJ1-2|-
CASASRGDYGYTF
>TRBV4-2|TRBJ2-4|TRBD2
CASSQSPAGLARGKNIQYF
>TRBV19|TRBJ1-4|-
CASRPWAATNEKLFF
>TRBV7-9|TRBJ1-2|-
CASSLTADLYGYTF
>TRBV27|TRBJ1-1|-
CASSRPGLNTEAFF
>TRBV3-1/TRBV3-2|TRBJ1-4|-
CASSQVSEKLFF
>TRBV7-9|TRBJ1-2|TRBD1
CASTQYRQGDFGYTF
>TRBV7-9|TRBJ1-5|-
CASSLVGGNQPQHF
>TRBV11-3|TRBJ2-7|-
CASSLYGGYSYEQYF
>TRBV5-1|TRBJ2-5|-
CASSNSGGAGKTQYF
>TRBV9|TRBJ2-5|-
CASSVEPGAYQETQYF
>TRBV6-5|TRBJ2-5|-
CASREGGRGETQYF